The 14 T cell receptor beta chains presented below share a single source sample, sequenced in a study of OX40 agonist ivuxolimab in advanced cancers. Clones were sequenced by immunoSEQ multiplex PCR, and TCRdb holds only the in-frame ones, with some missing. The sample contains 77,000 or so clones, about 73% of which appear only once. The material was CD4+ or CD8+ T cells sorted from blood, obtained in a trial of the OX40 agonist ivuxolimab. These receptors were obtained from an adult with an advanced solid tumor such as melanoma, head and neck, liver or kidney cancer.

This clone has more than one count but fewer than ten. The rearrangement links TRBV19 to TRBJ1-5; D is unresolved. Germline-derived CDR1 and CDR2 are LNHDA and SQIVND (reference sequence). Between the trimmed V and J ends, which lost 0 bases and 6 bases, there was a span of 12 bases. The CDR3 extends over 15 amino acids. CDR3 loop: CASSIDPRGGQPQHF. Written as DNA, the CDR3 is TGTGCCAGTAGTATAGATCCTCGGGGTGGTCAGCCCCAGCATTTT.

The chain uses TRBV10-1 and TRBJ2-2; no reliable D call. CDR3 length: 13 residues. Trimming removed 3 bases at V and 7 bases at J, with 9 bases between. Germline V gene lookup returns CDR1 WNHNN and CDR2 SYGVQD (reference sequence). The CDR3 loop reads CASSEMVHGELFF. CDR3 sequence (DNA): TGCGCCAGCAGTGAAATGGTTCACGGGGAGCTGTTTTTT.

This clone has just a few counts. This sequence joins TRBV30 and TRBJ1-2; D is uncertain. Deletions cut 3 bases from V and 8 bases from J, with 7 bases between. This CDR3 contains 10 residues. Germline-derived CDR1 and CDR2 are GTSNPN and SVGIG (reference sequence). The CDR3 reads CAWRKGGYTF. The CDR3 bases are TGTGCCTGGAGGAAAGGGGGCTACACCTTC.

This clone is a singleton in its sample. V and J are TRBV5-1 and TRBJ1-3; no clear D gene. The CDR3 length is 15 residues. Germline values: CDR1 SGHRS, CDR2 YFSETQ. Trimming took off 4 bases at V and 0 bases at J, with 11 bases between the two ends. Written as DNA, the CDR3 is TGCGCCAGCAGCCTCGACCGGATCTCTGGAAACACCATATATTTT. Translation gives CASSLDRISGNTIYF.

V is TRBV28 and J is TRBJ1-5, with 7 bases matching TRBD1. Germline CDR1 and CDR2: MDHEN and SYDVKM. The CDR3 runs to 15 residues. V shed 2 bases, J shed 5 bases, and the junction held 6 bases outside the gene matches. The CDR3 nucleotides are TGTGCCAGCAGTTTAAGGGGACAGAATCATCAGCCCCAGCATTTT. Amino acid sequence: CASSLRGQNHQPQHF.

This clone turned up a few times. CDR3 DNA: TGTGCCAGTCAGGCTAGCGGGTCGGGTGAGCAGTTCTTC. Translation: CASQASGSGEQFF. The chain is built from TRBV6-6 and TRBJ2-1, with TRBD2 matching 8 bases. CDR1 and CDR2 from the germline V gene are MNHNY and SVGAGI (reference sequence). After removal of 9 bases from V and 9 bases from J, the junction contained 10 bases not matched to a gene. The CDR3 runs 13 residues.

This clone was counted only a few times. This chain uses TRBV2 with TRBJ1-1; D not certain. Trimming cost V 4 bases and J 0 bases, with 6 bases left between them. Per germline, CDR1 SNHLY and CDR2 FYNNEI. The CDR3 covers 13 residues. This CDR3 reads CASSAEMNTEAFF. In nucleotides, the CDR3 is TGTGCCAGCAGTGCAGAGATGAACACTGAAGCTTTCTTT. The variable domain in full, completed from reference TRBV2 and TRBJ1-1, reads EPEVTQTPSHQVTQMGQEVILRCVPISNHLYFYWYRQILGQKVEFLVSFYNNEISEKSEIFDDQFSVERPDGSNFTLKIRSTKLEDSAMYFCASSAEMNTEAFFGQGTRLTVV.

This chain joins TRBV15 and TRBJ2-4; tentatively, D is TRBD1 (6 bases). In germline, CDR1 is LNHNV, CDR2 YYDKDF (reference sequence). V lost 1 base and J lost 1, with 11 bases in between. The CDR3 runs 16 residues. The CDR3 protein is CATSRGNRAAKNIQYF. The DNA for the CDR3 is TGTGCCACCAGCAGAGGGAACAGGGCGGCCAAAAACATTCAGTACTTC.

This chain joins TRBV7-9 and TRBJ1-3; D is unclear. CDR1 is SEHNR, CDR2 FQNEAQ, per germline (reference sequence). Trimming took 1 base from V and 0 from J, leaving 7 bases between them. The length of the CDR3 is 15 residues. CDR3 DNA: TGTGCCAGCAGCTTAGGGGTCTTCTCTGGAAACACCATATATTTT. Translating gives CASSLGVFSGNTIYF.

V gene TRBV28 combines with J gene TRBJ1-5, with D unresolved. The CDR3 length is 16 residues. Trimming cost V 2 bases and J 2 bases, with 13 bases left between them. Per the germline V gene, CDR1 is MDHEN and CDR2 is SYDVKM. For the CDR3, the DNA is TGTGCCAGCAGTTTAAATCGGGTCGGGGGCAATCAGCCCCAGCATTTT. Its translation is CASSLNRVGGNQPQHF.

V is TRBV18 and J is TRBJ1-4; D unresolved. From germline, CDR1 is KGHSH and CDR2 LQKENI. CDR3 length: 15 residues. V was cut by 4 bases and J by 3 bases, with 12 bases left in between. The CDR3 DNA follows: TGTGCCAGCTCACAAGGCCGGCGATCTAATGAAAAACTGTTTTTT. Residues: CASSQGRRSNEKLFF.

The chain couples TRBV7-9 to TRBJ1-2, with 9 bases that match TRBD1. Germline loops: CDR1 SEHNR, CDR2 FQNEAQ (reference sequence). The CDR3 runs to 13 residues. With 4 bases clipped from V and 4 bases from J, the junction kept 1 base outside the gene matches. This CDR3 is CASSSTGGYGYTF. The CDR3 nucleotides read TGTGCCAGCAGCTCGACAGGGGGCTATGGCTACACCTTC.

DNA of the CDR3: TGCGCCAGCAGCTTGGGGGTAGGAACTACTAACTATGGCTACACCTTC. Its protein is CASSLGVGTTNYGYTF. The V call is TRBV5-1, the J call TRBJ1-2, with D unclear. This CDR3 region has 16 residues. V was clipped by 0 bases and J by 0 bases, with 12 bases between them. Germline CDR1 is SGHRS and CDR2 is YFSETQ. Together with reference TRBV5-1 and TRBJ1-2, the CDR3 gives the full variable domain: KAGVTQTPRYLIKTRGQQVTLSCSPISGHRSVSWYQQTPGQGLQFLFEYFSETQRNKGNFPGRFSGRQFSNSRSEMNVSTLELGDSALYLCASSLGVGTTNYGYTFGSGTRLTVV.

The chain uses TRBV7-2 and TRBJ1-1, with D uncertain. Germline V gives CDR1 SGHTA, CDR2 FQGNSA. Trimming stripped 5 bases from V and 4 bases from J, with 11 bases between. CDR3 size: 13 residues. The CDR3 DNA reads as TGTGCCAGCAGCCCGCGTAGCGGCACTGAAGCTTTCTTT. Translation: CASSPRSGTEAFF.